These T cell receptor beta chains were read from a single sample in a study of cytomegalovirus exposure and HLA in healthy donors. Here immunoSEQ multiplex PCR was the method, and the copy in TCRdb shows in-frame clones only, minus some. Of around 300,000 clones listed, about nine tenths are singletons. The source material was PBMCs. The receptor source for this set is a woman under 40 in good health and CMV-seropositive. Both conserved end residues are part of each CDR3. D genes are given only for firm matches. Clone size is not always given. Where it is, it says once, few, many or a class for expanded clones.

>TRBJ2-2|-|TRBV5-5|once
CASSASIGDGELFF
TGTGCCAGCAGCGCCTCAATAGGGGACGGGGAGCTGTTTTTT
>TRBJ1-2|-|TRBV2|-
CATTAGELSPYGYTF
TGTGCCACCACGGCTGGGGAATTATCCCCCTATGGCTACACCTTC
>TRBJ2-7|-|TRBV4-3|-
CASSQAGAGYEQYF
TGCGCCAGCAGCCAAGCGGGAGCAGGGTACGAGCAGTACTTC
>TRBJ2-5|-|TRBV21-1|-
CASSTSEETQYF
TGTGCCAGCAGCACGTCGGAAGAGACCCAGTACTTC
>TRBJ1-2|TRBD1|TRBV29-1|-
CSVALDRGDYGYTF
TGCAGCGTTGCACTAGACAGGGGAGACTATGGCTACACCTTC
>TRBJ2-2|-|TRBV29-1|once
CSVEGGSWSTGELFF
TGCAGCGTTGAAGGAGGGAGTTGGTCCACCGGGGAGCTGTTTTTT
>TRBJ2-7|TRBD1|TRBV7-2|-
CASSLGYGQGYEQYF
TGTGCCAGCAGCTTAGGTTACGGACAGGGGTACGAGCAGTACTTC
>TRBJ1-5|-|TRBV30|-
CAWSVHDRNQPQHF
TGTGCCTGGAGTGTACACGATAGGAATCAGCCCCAGCATTTT
>TRBJ1-5|-|TRBV5-6|-
CASSLGPPGAKNQPQHF
TGTGCCAGCAGCTTGGGACCACCGGGGGCGAAGAATCAGCCCCAGCATTTT
>TRBJ2-1|-|TRBV12-5|-
CASGTIGGQQFF
TGTGCTAGTGGGACGATAGGGGGGCAGCAGTTCTTC
>TRBJ1-5|-|TRBV19|-
CASSSRGILGNQPQHF
TGTGCCAGTAGTAGTCGGGGAATCCTTGGCAATCAGCCCCAGCATTTT
>TRBJ1-5|-|TRBV19|few
CASSLGVQGYSNQPQHF
TGTGCCAGTAGCCTCGGAGTACAGGGCTATAGCAATCAGCCCCAGCATTTT
>TRBJ1-5|-|TRBV19|-
CASKSHGTPNQPQHF
TGTGCCAGTAAGTCGCACGGGACACCTAATCAGCCCCAGCATTTT
>TRBJ2-5|TRBD2|TRBV6-6|-
CASSSAGLAGVETQYF
TGTGCCAGCAGTTCAGCGGGACTAGCGGGAGTTGAGACCCAGTACTTC
>TRBJ2-5|-|TRBV6-5|-
CASSYSHREETQYF
TGTGCCAGCAGTTACTCGCACAGGGAAGAGACCCAGTACTTC
>TRBJ2-5|-|TRBV19|-
CASSIAGVPETQYF
TGTGCCAGTAGTATAGCGGGAGTTCCAGAGACCCAGTACTTC
>TRBJ2-1|-|TRBV19|-
CASSPDLYNEQFF
TGTGCCAGTAGTCCAGACTTGTACAATGAGCAGTTCTTC
>TRBJ1-2|-|TRBV19|few
CASIKGSYGYTF
TGTGCCAGTATCAAGGGTAGCTATGGCTACACCTTC
>TRBJ2-1|-|TRBV4-3|-
CASSQEYRSYNEQFF
TGCGCCAGCAGCCAAGAGTATCGCTCCTACAATGAGCAGTTCTTC
>TRBJ1-6|TRBD1|TRBV6-5|-
CASSYLGQANSPLHF
TGTGCCAGCAGTTACCTCGGACAGGCCAATTCACCCCTCCACTTT
>TRBJ1-1|-|TRBV25-1|once
CASSEVRILLNTEAFF
TGTGCCAGCAGTGAAGTCAGGATACTATTGAACACTGAAGCTTTCTTT
>TRBJ1-5|-|TRBV13|-
CASSLSRGEGNQPQHF
TGTGCCAGCAGCTTAAGCCGGGGCGAAGGCAATCAGCCCCAGCATTTT
>TRBJ2-1|TRBD2|TRBV9|-
CASSPTSGRTYNEQFF
TGTGCCAGCAGCCCTACTAGCGGGAGGACGTACAATGAGCAGTTCTTC
>TRBJ2-7|-|TRBV6-1|-
CASSEGAGHRGEQYF
TGTGCCAGCAGTGAAGGGGCAGGGCATAGGGGTGAGCAGTACTTC
>TRBJ1-2|TRBD1|TRBV7-2|-
CASSLGTGGEGYTF
TGTGCCAGCAGCTTAGGCACAGGGGGCGAAGGCTACACCTTC
>TRBJ1-2|-|TRBV28|-
CASSTSYGYTF
TGTGCCAGCAGCACCTCCTATGGCTACACCTTC
>TRBJ2-7|-|TRBV2|-
CASSLDKPPYEQYF
TGTGCCAGCAGTTTGGACAAGCCTCCCTACGAGCAGTACTTC
>TRBJ1-1|TRBD1|TRBV9|-
CASSVDQGGMNTEAFF
TGTGCCAGCAGCGTAGACCAGGGGGGGATGAACACTGAAGCTTTCTTT
>TRBJ2-5|-|TRBV7-8|once
CASSSRDRGDSGGRVAQYF
TGTGCCAGCAGCTCACGGGACAGGGGTGATAGCGGGGGGCGAGTAGCCCAGTACTTC
>TRBJ2-3|TRBD2|TRBV30|-
CAWSAGTSGRRVTDTQYF
TGTGCCTGGAGCGCCGGGACTAGCGGGAGGAGGGTAACAGATACGCAGTATTTT
>TRBJ2-7|-|TRBV29-1|-
CSVADRSYEQYF
TGCAGCGTTGCCGATCGCTCCTACGAGCAGTACTTC
>TRBJ2-7|-|TRBV11-1|-
CASSLRDGFAYEQYF
TGTGCCAGCAGCTTACGGGACGGATTTGCCTACGAGCAGTACTTC
>TRBJ2-7|TRBD2|TRBV4-3|-
CASSQDLWGGDHEQYF
TGCGCCAGCAGCCAAGATCTTTGGGGGGGGGACCACGAGCAGTACTTC
>TRBJ2-5|-|TRBV6-1|-
CASSEWEASLKQETQYF
TGTGCCAGCAGTGAATGGGAGGCTAGCCTGAAACAAGAGACCCAGTACTTC
>TRBJ2-7|TRBD1|TRBV15|-
CATSSPGQGGEQYF
TGTGCCACCAGCAGCCCGGGACAGGGGGGCGAGCAGTACTTC
>TRBJ1-3|TRBD1|TRBV2|-
CASTKNLRPTGSSGNTIYF
TGTGCCAGCACCAAGAATCTAAGGCCGACAGGGTCCTCTGGAAACACCATATATTTT
>TRBJ1-1|TRBD1|TRBV29-1|-
CSSGQGTNTEAFF
TGCAGCTCGGGACAGGGGACGAACACTGAAGCTTTCTTT
>TRBJ2-7|TRBD2|TRBV4-2|few
CASSQDLAGTYEQYF
TGTGCCAGCAGCCAAGATCTAGCGGGCACCTACGAGCAGTACTTC
>TRBJ1-5|TRBD1|TRBV4-2|-
CASSQIPGQGGRGPQHF
TGTGCCAGCAGCCAAATCCCGGGACAGGGGGGAAGAGGGCCCCAGCATTTT
>TRBJ1-2|TRBD1|TRBV29-1|once
CSVGGGQGNNYGYTF
TGCAGCGTTGGGGGGGGACAGGGGAATAACTATGGCTACACCTTC
>TRBJ2-1|TRBD2|TRBV19|-
CASSASGSNEQFF
TGTGCCAGTAGTGCCAGCGGGAGTAATGAGCAGTTCTTC
>TRBJ1-4|-|TRBV6-5|-
CASSGLGEKLFF
TGTGCCAGCTCGGGCTTAGGGGAAAAACTGTTTTTT
>TRBJ2-5|TRBD2|TRBV29-1|once
CSVVGGLAETQYF
TGCAGCGTTGTGGGGGGACTAGCAGAGACCCAGTACTTC